The 15 T cell receptor beta chains listed next were all sequenced from one sample in a study of blood T cell dynamics during melanoma immunotherapy (dated by TCRdb to the early 2020s). Library preparation employed the immunoSEQ multiplex PCR assay. Imported from immuneACCESS, the table was reduced by TCRdb to in-frame sequences with V and J called. These copies leave out some clones; in studies compared against another copy, an unresolved V gene accounts for under half, and the cause of the remainder is not known. The sample data list approximately 12,000 clones, and 86% of these were observed just once. The ten largest clonotypes hold 4.4% of the sample. This specimen's time point label, interpreted: pre-treatment baseline. The source material was blood, sampled from a patient treated with checkpoint blockade. The receptors were gathered from a human donor with melanoma.

This chain uses TRBV19 with TRBJ2-7; D is unclear. The germline V gene has CDR1 LNHDA and CDR2 SQIVND (reference sequence). Trimming stripped 6 bases from V and 3 bases from J, with 15 bases between. CDR3 length: 14 amino acids. CDR3 amino acids: CASSTAIEDYEQYF. In DNA form, the CDR3 reads TGTGCCAGTAGCACTGCAATAGAGGACTACGAGCAGTACTTC.

This clone was picked up a small number of times. The chain recombines TRBV5-1 with TRBJ2-7; D might be TRBD1 or TRBD2, each matching 5 bases. CDR1 is SGHRS, CDR2 YFSETQ, per germline. The CDR3 has 14 residues. The germline V and J ends were trimmed by 1 base and 3 bases, with 11 bases remaining between them. The CDR3 DNA reads as TGCGCCAGCAGCTTGAGAGTTGGGGGCTACGAGCAGTACTTC. The encoded protein is CASSLRVGGYEQYF.

The chain uses TRBV6-1 and TRBJ1-3; no clear D gene. Germline CDR1 reads MNHNS; CDR2 reads SASEGT. The length of the CDR3 is 11 residues. V was pared by 4 bases and J by 2 bases, with 0 bases between. CDR3 loop: CASSAGNTIYF. CDR3 DNA: TGTGCCAGCAGTGCTGGAAACACCATATATTTT.

The V call is TRBV2, the J call TRBJ2-7; TRBD2 is a possible D gene (6 bases). V was clipped by 6 bases and J by 1 base, with 13 bases between them. The CDR3 contains 14 residues. Germline lookup yields CDR1 SNHLY and CDR2 FYNNEI. CDR3 sequence (DNA): TGTGCCAGCAGCCCTACTAGCAGTTCCTACGAGCAGTACTTC. Its protein product is CASSPTSSSYEQYF. The variable domain in full, completed from reference TRBV2 and TRBJ2-7, reads EPEVTQTPSHQVTQMGQEVILRCVPISNHLYFYWYRQILGQKVEFLVSFYNNEISEKSEIFDDQFSVERPDGSNFTLKIRSTKLEDSAMYFCASSPTSSSYEQYFGPGTRLTVT.

About this clone itself: Relative to the germline gene, one junction end is altered; a read error may explain this. This chain links TRBV30 with TRBJ1-2, with D unclear. This CDR3 comprises 11 residues. Germline V gives CDR1 GTSNPN, CDR2 SVGIG (reference sequence). The CDR3 is CAWSVGTMFFF. CDR3 DNA: TGTGCCTGGAGTGTAGGAACTATGTTTTTTTTC.

This chain links TRBV7-2 with TRBJ1-4, with a possible D match to TRBD1 (5 bases). CDR3 length: 14 residues. The germline V and J ends were trimmed by 2 bases and 5 bases, with 9 bases remaining between them. Germline CDR1 and CDR2: SGHTA and FQGNSA. The CDR3 DNA sequence: TGTGCCAGCAGCTTACCAGGGTTCAATGAAAAACTGTTTTTT. Translation: CASSLPGFNEKLFF.

The V call is TRBV6-6, the J call TRBJ2-2, with D perhaps given as TRBD1 or TRBD2 (6 bases each). The CDR3 totals 14 residues. Deletions cut 6 bases from V and 4 bases from J, with 12 bases between. CDR1 is MNHNY, CDR2 SVGAGI, per germline (reference sequence). This CDR3 reads CASRGGTSTGELFF. The CDR3 DNA reads as TGTGCCAGCAGAGGGGGGACTTCCACCGGGGAGCTGTTTTTT.

The chain joins TRBV19 to TRBJ2-7, with 7 bases identical to TRBD1. Germline CDR1 is LNHDA and CDR2 is SQIVND (reference sequence). V shed 7 bases, J shed 6 bases, and the junction held 12 bases outside the gene matches. The CDR3 runs to 14 residues. CDR3 region: CASNPGTASTEQYF. The CDR3 DNA reads as TGTGCCAGTAACCCCGGGACAGCTTCTACCGAGCAGTACTTC.

The chain uses TRBV6-5 and TRBJ2-7; 7 positions agree with TRBD1. Germline CDR1 MNHEY, CDR2 SVGAGI. CDR3 length equals 14 residues. The V gene end was trimmed by 2 bases and the J gene end by 2 bases; junction bases not matched to a gene: 3. The CDR3 spells CASSYPGTAYEQYF. As DNA, the CDR3 is TGTGCCAGCAGTTACCCCGGGACAGCCTACGAGCAGTACTTC.

This chain connects TRBV19 to TRBJ1-2, with no clear D. Germline V gene lookup returns CDR1 LNHDA and CDR2 SQIVND (reference sequence). CDR3 size: 13 residues. V gave up 6 bases and J gave up 3 bases, with 11 bases separating them. CDR3 nucleotides: TGTGCCAGTAGCCCGGAAAGGGACTATGGCTACACCTTC. This encodes CASSPERDYGYTF.

V usage is TRBV28 and J usage is TRBJ1-2; no clear D. The CDR3 is 13 residues long. The V end lost 6 bases, the J end lost 4 bases, and 12 bases lay between the germline ends. Germline V CDR1 and CDR2: MDHEN, SYDVKM. CDR3 bases: TGTGCCAGCAGCCCCGAGGACCTCTATGGCTACACCTTC. This sequence encodes CASSPEDLYGYTF.

The chain uses TRBV5-5 and TRBJ2-2, with 14 bases aligning to TRBD2. The germline V gene encodes CDR1 SGHKS and CDR2 YYEKEE (reference sequence). The CDR3 totals 15 residues. Trimming took 7 bases from V and 6 from J; bases not matched to a gene: 5. CDR3 protein: CASGGLAGGSGELFF. The CDR3 DNA follows: TGTGCCAGCGGCGGACTAGCGGGAGGATCCGGGGAGCTGTTTTTT.

The chain is built from TRBV11-2 and TRBJ2-1; the D is unclear. Germline V gives CDR1 SGHAT, CDR2 FQNNGV. This CDR3 is 12 amino acids long. V was trimmed by 1 base and J by 5 bases, leaving 3 bases between them. The CDR3 sequence: CASSLGNNEQFF. The CDR3 DNA is TGTGCCAGCAGCTTAGGAAACAATGAGCAGTTCTTC.

CDR3 loop: CASSLSVANSGANVLTF. The CDR3 nucleotides are TGTGCCAGCAGTTTATCGGTAGCGAACTCTGGGGCCAACGTCCTGACTTTC. The V and J genes are TRBV27 and TRBJ2-6; possible D gene TRBD2, 5 bases. The CDR3 totals 17 residues. Germline CDR1 is MNHEY and CDR2 is SMNVEV (reference sequence). V was cut by 0 bases and J by 0 bases, with 9 bases left in between.

The chain carries TRBV6-4 and TRBJ1-1, with 7 bases fitting TRBD1. The CDR3 is 13 residues long. The germline V gene has CDR1 MRHNA and CDR2 SNTAGT. The junction had 2 bases not matched to a gene; V was cut back by 4 bases and J by 3 bases. The CDR3 loop reads CASSARGHTEAFF. Here the CDR3 DNA reads TGTGCCAGCAGTGCGAGGGGGCACACTGAAGCTTTCTTT.